Shown below are 26 T cell receptor beta chains from a single sample sequenced in a study of response to subunit inactivated influenza vaccine. TCRdb re-derived calls from the RT-PCR reads in MiXCR, one entry per CDR3 protein. The table shows hundreds of thousands of distinct CDR3 sequences, with around 8% occurring only once. The source material was PBMCs from blood, sampled approximately 25 months after vaccination. These receptors all stem from a man aged 50 to 69 who received an inactivated influenza vaccine.

V gene TRBV5-1 combines with J gene TRBJ1-2; TRBD1 matches at 12 bases. Germline-derived CDR1 and CDR2 are SGHRS and YFSETQ. Germline trimming cut 4 bases from V and 3 bases from J; bases unmatched to any gene: 10. The CDR3 contains 17 residues. The CDR3 sequence is CASSTSRDRGLDYGYTF. The CDR3 DNA follows: TGCGCCAGCAGCACCTCAAGGGACAGGGGGCTAGACTATGGCTACACCTTC. The full variable domain, in which reference TRBV5-1 and TRBJ1-2 provide the parts outside the CDR3, is KAGVTQTPRYLIKTRGQQVTLSCSPISGHRSVSWYQQTPGQGLQFLFEYFSETQRNKGNFPGRFSGRQFSNSRSEMNVSTLELGDSALYLCASSTSRDRGLDYGYTFGSGTRLTVV.

Only a few counts were recorded for this clonotype. CDR3 nucleotides: TGCAGTGCTAGAGTGGGCGGACCGAGCCCTTACGAGCAGTACTTC. It translates to CSARVGGPSPYEQYF. The chain links TRBV20-1 to TRBJ2-7; D not resolved. Germline assignment: CDR1 DFQATT and CDR2 SNEGSKA (reference sequence). The CDR3 runs 15 residues. V dropped 1 base and J dropped 4 bases, with 17 bases sitting between them.

CDR3 DNA sequence: TGCGCCAGCAGCTTGGGCCCCGACGAAGGGCCAGATACGCAGTATTTT. Amino acids: CASSLGPDEGPDTQYF. The V call is TRBV5-1, the J call TRBJ2-3; D is ambiguous. The CDR3 sequence is 16 residues long. With 0 bases removed from V and 4 bases from J, the gap between germline ends came to 15 bases. Germline CDR1 reads SGHRS; CDR2 reads YFSETQ.

This clonotype was counted a few times. V and J are TRBV10-3 and TRBJ2-7; TRBD1 matches at 10 bases. Germline values: CDR1 ENHRY, CDR2 SYGVKD. V trimming: 8 bases; J trimming: 1 base; junction bases outside the gene matches: 8. This CDR3 comprises 15 residues. CDR3 loop: CAIGETGGASYEQYF. The CDR3 DNA sequence: TGTGCCATCGGGGAGACAGGGGGCGCTTCCTACGAGCAGTACTTC.

This clonotype was counted ten times or more. The rearrangement joins TRBV7-9 to TRBJ2-7; unclear D gene. Trimming removed 5 bases from V and 12 bases from J, with 17 bases in between. There are 12 residues in the CDR3. CDR1 SEHNR and CDR2 FQNEAQ come from the germline V gene (reference sequence). As DNA, the CDR3 is TGTGCCAGCAGCCCGCCGGATGGAGTTACGTACTTC. Translating gives CASSPPDGVTYF.

The V gene is TRBV20-1, the J gene TRBJ1-4; D ambiguous. CDR3 length equals 10 residues. Per the germline V gene, CDR1 is DFQATT and CDR2 is SNEGSKA (reference sequence). The V gene lost 6 bases and the J gene lost 8 bases, with 7 bases spanning the gap. Here the CDR3 reads CSAGNEKLFF. The CDR3 DNA follows: TGCAGTGCGGGAAACGAAAAACTGTTTTTT.

This clonotype was found many times. The chain recombines TRBV3-1 with TRBJ1-3; the match to TRBD1 covers 7 bases. The CDR3 covers 16 residues. V gave up 3 bases and J gave up 0 bases; unmatched junction bases: 5. CDR1 LGHDT and CDR2 YNNKEL come from the germline V gene (reference sequence). CDR3 amino acids: CASSQRDRSSGNTIYF. The CDR3 region has the DNA TGTGCCAGCAGCCAGCGGGACAGAAGCTCTGGAAACACCATATATTTT.

This clonotype occurred a few times. The chain recombines TRBV29-1 with TRBJ2-5; possibly TRBD1 or TRBD2 for D (5 bases each). CDR3 length: 13 amino acids. With 5 bases removed from V and 5 bases from J, the gap between germline ends came to 15 bases. The germline V gene encodes CDR1 SQVTM and CDR2 ANQGSEA. CDR3 sequence: CSVPPGRRETQYF. The CDR3 region has the DNA TGCAGCGTTCCGCCGGGACGACGGGAGACCCAGTACTTC.

This clonotype was observed at least ten times. The chain employs TRBV7-2 and TRBJ2-2, with D perhaps being TRBD1 or TRBD2 (6 bases each). The CDR3 totals 17 residues. Trimming removed 3 bases at V and 7 bases at J, with 21 bases between. CDR1 SGHTA and CDR2 FQGNSA come from the germline V gene. The CDR3, as DNA: TGTGCCAGCAGCTTGGGGGCGGCGGGACTCCTCAGCGGGGAGCTGTTTTTT. This sequence encodes CASSLGAAGLLSGELFF. The entire variable domain, with the rest obtained from reference TRBV7-2 and TRBJ2-2, is as follows: GAGVSQSPSNKVTEKGKDVELRCDPISGHTALYWYRQSLGQGLEFLIYFQGNSAPDKSGLPSDRFSAERTGGSVSTLTIQRTQQEDSAVYLCASSLGAAGLLSGELFFGEGSRLTVL.

The CDR3 loop is CASSLAGLASSYNEQFF. The CDR3 DNA sequence: TGTGCCAGCAGCTTGGCCGGACTAGCGAGCTCCTACAATGAGCAGTTCTTC. The chain carries TRBV5-6 and TRBJ2-1; 9 bases agree with TRBD2. The V and J ends lost 0 bases and 0 bases, in that order; junction bases with no gene match: 4. The CDR3 loop spans 17 amino acids. The V gene's germline CDR1 is SGHDT and CDR2 YYEEEE.

This clonotype appeared a few times. The chain has TRBV5-1 and TRBJ2-5, with D uncertain. Looked up from germline, CDR1 is SGHRS and CDR2 is YFSETQ. Trimming removed 9 bases from V and 3 bases from J, with 24 bases in between. The CDR3 is 16 amino acids. Here the CDR3 reads CANPGRLIAFKETQYF. Written as DNA, the CDR3 is TGCGCCAATCCCGGTCGCCTCATCGCGTTCAAAGAGACCCAGTACTTC.

This clonotype was detected a few times. The rearrangement links TRBV10-3 to TRBJ2-3; 10 bases align to TRBD2. Germline V gives CDR1 ENHRY, CDR2 SYGVKD. This CDR3 region has 14 residues. After removal of 5 bases from V and 6 bases from J, the junction contained 5 bases not matched to a gene. The CDR3 loop reads CAISSGRAGDTQYF. DNA of the CDR3: TGTGCCATCAGTAGCGGGAGGGCCGGGGATACGCAGTATTTT.

V gene TRBV10-1 combines with J gene TRBJ2-3; TRBD1 matches 10 bases. Germline values: CDR1 WNHNN, CDR2 SYGVQD (reference sequence). The V and J ends lost 6 bases and 2 bases, in that order; junction bases with no gene match: 5. The CDR3 extends over 15 amino acids. The CDR3 here is CASRAGTGDTDTQYF. The DNA for the CDR3 is TGCGCCAGCAGGGCCGGGACAGGGGACACAGATACGCAGTATTTT.

The gene calls are TRBV20-1 and TRBJ2-7, with D possibly matching TRBD2 (5 bases). This CDR3 comprises 11 residues. Germline V gene sequence: CDR1 DFQATT, CDR2 SNEGSKA (reference sequence). With 7 bases removed from V and 4 bases from J, the gap between germline ends came to 11 bases. CDR3 protein: CSGPSGYEQYF. The CDR3 DNA follows: TGCAGTGGCCCCTCGGGGTACGAGCAGTACTTC.

The chain recombines TRBV7-2 with TRBJ2-5, with D possibly TRBD1 on 8 matching bases. Germline CDR1 reads SGHTA; CDR2 reads FQGNSA. The CDR3 extends over 15 amino acids. V was cut by 6 bases and J by 5 bases, with 19 bases left in between. CDR3 protein: CASSSGGGSYETQYF. CDR3 in DNA: TGTGCCAGCAGTTCAGGGGGCGGGAGTTATGAGACCCAGTACTTC.

This clonotype was seen more than once but under ten times. This rearrangement joins TRBV20-1 to TRBJ1-1, with no clear D. This CDR3 comprises 13 residues. Germline assignment: CDR1 DFQATT and CDR2 SNEGSKA (reference sequence). Trimming stripped 1 base from V and 3 bases from J, with 9 bases between. CDR3 nucleotide sequence: TGCAGTGCTAGAGGGAGAAGGGACACTGAAGCTTTCTTT. Translating it yields CSARGRRDTEAFF.

The table lists this clonotype with many counts. V gene TRBV4-2 combines with J gene TRBJ2-7; D is undetermined. This CDR3 has 14 amino acids. The germline V and J ends were trimmed by 0 bases and 2 bases, with 8 bases remaining between them. The germline CDR1 and CDR2 sequences are LGHNA and YNFKEQ. The chain's CDR3 is CASSQERAAYEQYF. The CDR3 bases are TGTGCCAGCAGCCAAGAAAGGGCAGCCTACGAGCAGTACTTC.

V usage is TRBV4-2 and J usage is TRBJ2-2; no clear D. Trimming left V 0 bases short and J 9 bases short, with 14 bases between. From germline, CDR1 is LGHNA and CDR2 YNFKEQ. This CDR3 region has 15 residues. CDR3 bases: TGTGCCAGCAGCCAAGAGCGTAGCCCGAACAGGGAGCTGTTTTTT. Encoded protein: CASSQERSPNRELFF.

In DNA, the CDR3 is TGTGCCAGCAGCCCCTACGGGGACAGGGGAGCCTACGAGCAGTACTTC. Translation: CASSPYGDRGAYEQYF. The genes are TRBV6-2 or TRBV6-3 and TRBJ2-7; the match to TRBD1 covers 10 bases. J was trimmed by 2 bases and V by 6 bases; bases with no gene match: 10. Germline values: CDR1 MNHEY, CDR2 SVGEGT. The CDR3 has 16 amino acids.

This clonotype was seen a handful of times. The chain recombines TRBV7-2 with TRBJ1-5; D gene unclear. The germline gives CDR1 SGHTA, CDR2 FQGNSA. The CDR3 runs to 13 residues. V lost 5 bases, J lost 6 bases, and 11 bases lay in between. The CDR3 DNA follows: TGTGCCAGCAGCCCAAACCTGGTTCAGCCCCAGCATTTT. This translates into CASSPNLVQPQHF.

This clonotype has a count of ten or more. J is TRBJ1-1 and V is TRBV25-1; possible D gene TRBD1, 5 bases. CDR3 length: 15 residues. V was trimmed by 4 bases and J by 2 bases, leaving 14 bases between them. CDR1 MGHDK and CDR2 SYGVNS come from the germline V gene. The CDR3 loop is CASSGRGSGNTEAFF. CDR3 DNA: TGTGCCAGCAGTGGGAGGGGCAGTGGAAACACTGAAGCTTTCTTT.

This clonotype has more than one count but fewer than ten. The chain has TRBV28 and TRBJ2-3; D not resolved. The germline V gene encodes CDR1 MDHEN and CDR2 SYDVKM. V was shortened by 6 bases and J by 0 bases, with 16 bases between the two germline ends. The CDR3 has 16 amino acids. This CDR3 is CASSTLFGSSTDTQYF. The CDR3, as DNA: TGTGCCAGCAGCACCCTTTTCGGCTCTAGCACAGATACGCAGTATTTT.

The chain links TRBV7-3 to TRBJ2-3; the match to TRBD2 covers 8 bases. J gave up 2 bases and V 8 bases, and 6 bases lay outside the gene matches. Per the germline V gene, CDR1 is SGHTA and CDR2 is FQGTGA. The CDR3 is made up of 14 amino acids. DNA of the CDR3: TGTGCCAGCTCTGCGGGAGGAGCCACAGATACGCAGTATTTT. Translation: CASSAGGATDTQYF.

This clonotype was seen many times. The chain has TRBV24-1 and TRBJ2-1; 10 bases are a match to TRBD1. The V gene end was trimmed by 3 bases and the J gene end by 4 bases; junction bases not matched to a gene: 5. Germline loops: CDR1 KGHDR, CDR2 SFDVKD. The CDR3 has 16 residues. The CDR3 nucleotides are TGTGCCACCAGTGATCCGGGGGACAGGGGTTACAATGAGCAGTTCTTC. As protein: CATSDPGDRGYNEQFF.

As regards this clonotype: The junction differs from germline at one of its ends, possibly a read error. The chain links TRBV28 to TRBJ2-7, with a tentative D call TRBD1 (6 bases). This CDR3 spans 15 amino acids. Germline assignment: CDR1 MDHEN and CDR2 SYDVKM. This chain's CDR3 is CTSSGRTRQTGEQYF. CDR3 DNA sequence: TGTACCAGCAGTGGCAGAACAAGGCAGACAGGCGAGCAGTACTTC.

This clonotype came up many times. The chain employs TRBV20-1 and TRBJ2-2, with D perhaps TRBD1 (6 bases). CDR3 size: 15 residues. The V gene lost 5 bases and the J gene lost 7 bases, with 20 bases spanning the gap. Germline values: CDR1 DFQATT, CDR2 SNEGSKA (reference sequence). The CDR3 spells CSARRGRGSGGELFF. The CDR3 DNA reads as TGCAGTGCTCGTAGGGGCAGGGGATCTGGCGGGGAGCTGTTTTTT.